What follows are 14 T cell receptor beta chains derived from one specimen sequenced in a study of blood T cell repertoires in COVID-19. Only in-frame clones appear in the TCRdb table, and some are missing; sequencing was by immunoSEQ multiplex PCR. The sample yields hundreds of thousands of clones, approximately 86% seen once. The sequenced material came from peripheral blood. These receptors were obtained from a man between 65 and 80 years old with acute or convalescent COVID-19.

The chain recombines TRBV4-3 with TRBJ2-1; D call uncertain. This CDR3 has 14 amino acids. The V end lost 1 base, the J end lost 8 bases, and 12 bases lay between the germline ends. The germline CDR1 and CDR2 sequences are LGHNA and YSLEER. The CDR3 DNA follows: TGCGCCAGCAGCCAAGTCTTGGCTCCAGATGAGCAGTTCTTC. It translates to CASSQVLAPDEQFF.

This chain joins TRBV7-2 and TRBJ1-2; D might be TRBD1 (5 bases). The CDR3 sequence is 14 residues long. V lost 7 bases to trimming and J lost 2 bases, with 14 bases between them. The germline V gene encodes CDR1 SGHTA and CDR2 FQGNSA. The CDR3 is CASIADRQNYGYTF. The CDR3 DNA reads TGTGCCAGCATAGCAGACAGACAAAACTATGGCTACACCTTC.

This clone was observed a single time. The V gene is TRBV29-1, the J gene TRBJ1-5; TRBD1 matches 10 bases. Trimming removed 4 bases from V and 7 bases from J; junction bases left unmatched: 7. The CDR3 consists of 14 residues. Germline loops: CDR1 SQVTM, CDR2 ANQGSEA. DNA for the CDR3: TGCAGCGTTGCTTTCTCGACAGGGGGCCAGCCCCAGCATTTT. Translating it yields CSVAFSTGGQPQHF.

The chain combines TRBV30 with TRBJ1-4; D gene unclear. Germline V gene data show CDR1 as GTSNPN and CDR2 as SVGIG (reference sequence). V gave up 0 bases and J gave up 5 bases, with 13 bases separating them. The CDR3 sequence is 15 residues long. The CDR3 nucleotides read TGTGCCTGGAGTGTACGGCCAGGTCAAAATGAAAAACTGTTTTTT. It translates to CAWSVRPGQNEKLFF.

This chain joins TRBV12-3 or TRBV12-4 and TRBJ2-5; weak D call: TRBD1 (5 bases). Trimming took 3 bases from V and 2 from J, leaving 7 bases between them. The CDR3 consists of 13 residues. Here the CDR3 reads CASSFGAQETQYF. The CDR3 bases are TGTGCCAGCAGTTTTGGGGCACAAGAGACCCAGTACTTC.

The chain employs TRBV6-2 or TRBV6-3 and TRBJ1-5; TRBD1 is a possible D gene (6 bases). The germline V gene has CDR1 MNHEY and CDR2 SVGEGT. CDR3 size: 14 residues. V lost 0 bases, J lost 7 bases, and 10 bases lay in between. DNA for the CDR3: TGTGCCAGCAGTTACTCGACAGGCACCCAGCCCCAGCATTTT. Its protein product is CASSYSTGTQPQHF.

This chain links TRBV24-1 with TRBJ2-2; the match to TRBD1 covers 8 bases. V gave up 4 bases and J gave up 4 bases; unmatched junction bases: 4. Germline loops: CDR1 KGHDR, CDR2 SFDVKD. The CDR3 runs to 15 residues. The DNA for the CDR3 is TGTGCCACCAGTGACCACAGGGGGGCCACCGGGGAGCTGTTTTTT. Amino acids: CATSDHRGATGELFF.

The J gene is TRBJ2-3, the V gene TRBV24-1; 14 bases agree with TRBD2. After removal of 0 bases from V and 5 bases from J, the junction contained 6 bases not matched to a gene. CDR1 is KGHDR, CDR2 SFDVKD, per germline. The CDR3 totals 18 residues. The CDR3 DNA is TGTGCCACCAGTGATTTGCAGGGGACTAGCGGGAGTTTAGATACGCAGTATTTT. It specifies CATSDLQGTSGSLDTQYF.

The gene calls are TRBV5-1 and TRBJ1-4; D may be TRBD1 (6 bases). The germline V and J ends were trimmed by 4 bases and 3 bases, with 13 bases remaining between them. CDR3 length equals 15 residues. Germline values: CDR1 SGHRS, CDR2 YFSETQ. The CDR3 reads CASSGTGMANEKLFF. The CDR3 DNA reads as TGCGCCAGCAGCGGAACAGGGATGGCTAATGAAAAACTGTTTTTT.

V and J are TRBV18 and TRBJ1-3; TRBD1 might be the D (6 bases). The V and J ends lost 4 bases and 0 bases respectively, with 10 bases between them. Germline CDR1 is KGHSH and CDR2 is LQKENI. The CDR3 loop spans 15 amino acids. CDR3 DNA: TGTGCCAGCTCACTTGGGGGACACTCTGGAAACACCATATATTTT. It translates to CASSLGGHSGNTIYF.

The chain combines TRBV5-1 with TRBJ2-7; 12 bases are a match to TRBD1. CDR1 and CDR2 (germline): SGHRS, YFSETQ. The trim removed 0 bases at V and 5 bases at J, leaving 3 bases unmatched. The CDR3 length is 15 residues. The CDR3 loop reads CASSLAGTGGDEQYF. In DNA form, the CDR3 reads TGCGCCAGCAGCTTGGCCGGGACAGGGGGCGACGAGCAGTACTTC.

This chain joins TRBV3-1 (or the pseudogene TRBV3-2) and TRBJ2-3, with TRBD2 matching 8 bases. The CDR3 runs 20 residues. Trimming at V came to 4 bases and at J to 2 bases, leaving 20 bases not matched to a gene. CDR1 is LGHDT, CDR2 YNNKEL, per germline (reference sequence). The CDR3 DNA reads as TGTGCCAGCAGCCCCGGGGGCGGAGAGCGGGGGCCCCGCTTCACAGATACGCAGTATTTT. Encoded protein: CASSPGGGERGPRFTDTQYF.

This chain connects TRBV10-3 to TRBJ2-2, with D maybe TRBD1 (6 bases). Germline loops: CDR1 ENHRY, CDR2 SYGVKD. Trimming removed 6 bases at V and 7 bases at J, with 18 bases between. CDR3 length: 15 residues. The CDR3 nucleotides are TGTGCCATCAGCGAGGACAGCCCCCAAGTCGGGGAGCTGTTTTTT. This gives the protein CAISEDSPQVGELFF.

The V and J genes are TRBV5-4 and TRBJ2-3; 8 bases match TRBD1. V was clipped by 3 bases and J by 2 bases; unmatched bases: 5. CDR3 length: 15 amino acids. Germline values: CDR1 SGHNT, CDR2 YYREEE (reference sequence). This CDR3 reads CASSSGQATTDTQYF. The DNA of the CDR3 is TGTGCCAGCAGCTCGGGACAGGCGACCACAGATACGCAGTATTTT. Filled out from reference TRBV5-4 and TRBJ2-3, the complete variable domain reads ETGVTQSPTHLIKTRGQQVTLRCSSQSGHNTVSWYQQALGQGPQFIFQYYREEENGRGNFPPRFSGLQFPNYSSELNVNALELDDSALYLCASSSGQATTDTQYFGPGTRLTVL.